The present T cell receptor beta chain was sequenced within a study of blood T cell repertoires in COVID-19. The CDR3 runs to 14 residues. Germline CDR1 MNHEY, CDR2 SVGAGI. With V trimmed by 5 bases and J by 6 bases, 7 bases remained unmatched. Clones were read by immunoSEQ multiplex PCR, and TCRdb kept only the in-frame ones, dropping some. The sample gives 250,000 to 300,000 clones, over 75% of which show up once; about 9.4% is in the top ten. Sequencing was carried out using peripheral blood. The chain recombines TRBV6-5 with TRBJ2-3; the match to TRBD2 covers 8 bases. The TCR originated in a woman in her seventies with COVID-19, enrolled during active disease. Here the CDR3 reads CASSTGLGIDTQYF. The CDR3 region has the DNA TGTGCCAGCAGTACGGGACTAGGAATCGATACGCAGTATTTT.